This passage covers 21 T cell receptor beta chains from one sample sequenced in a study of sequential checkpoint blockade in melanoma. Treatment denoted: randomized to nivolumab then ipilimumab (arm A) or the reverse (arm B). Data came from immunoSEQ multiplex PCR; TCRdb stores just in-frame clones and leaves some out. The table records approximately 40,000 clones, 80% to 90% of them present only once. The sample in question was CD8+ T cells sorted from blood (inferred from file names), obtained from a patient given nivolumab and ipilimumab in sequence. The receptors were gathered from a human donor with melanoma.

The chain recombines TRBV4-3 with TRBJ2-5, with 7 bases that match TRBD1. Germline lookup yields CDR1 LGHNA and CDR2 YSLEER. The CDR3 extends over 17 amino acids. J gave up 3 bases and V 4 bases, and 14 bases lay outside the gene matches. CDR3 protein: CASSLSIYRGTKETQYF. The CDR3 DNA is TGCGCCAGCAGCCTTAGCATTTACAGGGGAACCAAAGAGACCCAGTACTTC.

In DNA form, the CDR3 reads TGTGCCTGGAGTGGGGACAGCCCCGAGCAGTACTTC. Its translation is CAWSGDSPEQYF. The V call is TRBV30, the J call TRBJ2-7; 7 bases align to TRBD1. Germline assignment: CDR1 GTSNPN and CDR2 SVGIG (reference sequence). The CDR3 is made up of 12 amino acids. After removal of 1 base from V and 6 bases from J, the junction contained 3 bases not matched to a gene.

The genes are TRBV5-8 and TRBJ2-1; D is uncertain. Germline V gene data show CDR1 as SGHTS and CDR2 as YDEGEE. CDR3 length: 12 amino acids. Trimming shortened V by 2 bases and J by 5 bases, and 5 bases separated the two germline ends. The CDR3 loop is CASSLLNNEQFF. In nucleotides, the CDR3 is TGTGCCAGCAGCTTACTCAACAATGAGCAGTTCTTC.

The chain carries TRBV10-3 and TRBJ2-7; D might be TRBD1 (6 bases). This CDR3 has 14 residues. The germline CDR1 and CDR2 sequences are ENHRY and SYGVKD. The V end was cut by 3 bases, the J end by 0 bases, with 9 bases between. CDR3 amino acids: CAISDPDSSYEQYF. The CDR3 DNA is TGTGCCATCAGTGATCCGGACAGCTCCTACGAGCAGTACTTC.

The chain is built from TRBV27 and TRBJ1-5; 7 bases are a match to TRBD1. The CDR3 has 15 amino acids. V gave up 5 bases and J gave up 0 bases; unmatched junction bases: 4. Germline CDR1 and CDR2: MNHEY and SMNVEV (reference sequence). The CDR3 bases are TGTGCCAGCAGTGTGGGACAGTATAGCAATCAGCCCCAGCATTTT. This sequence encodes CASSVGQYSNQPQHF.

The chain links TRBV7-9 to TRBJ1-5, with a tentative D call TRBD1 (5 bases). The V end lost 10 bases, the J end lost 0 bases, and 16 bases lay between the germline ends. The length of the CDR3 is 15 residues. Germline values: CDR1 SEHNR, CDR2 FQNEAQ (reference sequence). CDR3 sequence (DNA): TGTGCCAAGCCCGAGACAGCGTATAGCAATCAGCCCCAGCATTTT. Protein: CAKPETAYSNQPQHF.

This clone has just one count. V usage is TRBV9 and J usage is TRBJ2-2; possibly TRBD1 for D (6 bases). CDR1 SGDLS and CDR2 YYNGEE come from the germline V gene. CDR3 length: 15 amino acids. Trimming removed 3 bases at V and 4 bases at J, with 13 bases between. This CDR3 reads CASSAADRLTGELFF. In DNA, the CDR3 is TGTGCCAGCAGCGCGGCGGACAGACTCACCGGGGAGCTGTTTTTT.

The CDR3 loop is CSARTGTTYEQYF. CDR3 DNA: TGCAGCGCCCGGACAGGAACTACCTACGAGCAGTACTTC. The genes are TRBV29-1 and TRBJ2-7, with TRBD1 matching 7 bases. The CDR3 extends over 13 amino acids. Germline V gene sequence: CDR1 SQVTM, CDR2 ANQGSEA. Trimming at V came to 7 bases and at J to 2 bases, leaving 8 bases not matched to a gene.

V and J are TRBV6-5 and TRBJ2-7; maybe TRBD2 (6 bases). CDR1 and CDR2 from the germline V gene are MNHEY and SVGAGI. V was trimmed by 8 bases and J by 4 bases, leaving 15 bases between them. The CDR3 runs to 13 residues. The DNA of the CDR3 is TGTGCCAGCGGCGTCGGGACTTTTTACGAGCAGTACGTC. Translating gives CASGVGTFYEQYV.

This chain uses TRBV15 with TRBJ2-1; weak D call: TRBD2 (7 bases). The germline CDR1 and CDR2 sequences are LNHNV and YYDKDF (reference sequence). With 1 base removed from V and 3 bases from J, the gap between germline ends came to 10 bases. This CDR3 comprises 15 residues. As DNA, the CDR3 is TGTGCCACCAGCAGAGGGAGGGGGGGCTACAATGAGCAGTTCTTC. Translated: CATSRGRGGYNEQFF.

The chain has TRBV4-3 and TRBJ2-1, with 10 positions matching TRBD2. V lost 4 bases to trimming and J lost 6 bases; unmatched junction nucleotides: 6. The CDR3 has 15 amino acids. Germline V gives CDR1 LGHNA, CDR2 YSLEER. The CDR3 DNA is TGCGCCAGCAGCCCGGGACTAGCGTTTTTCAATGAGCAGTTCTTC. Translation gives CASSPGLAFFNEQFF.

The rearrangement links TRBV28 to TRBJ1-5; TRBD1 agrees at 8 bases. The CDR3 has 14 residues. CDR1 is MDHEN and CDR2 is SYDVKM in the germline V gene. The junction had 1 base not matched to a gene; V was cut back by 2 bases and J by 4 bases. CDR3 amino acids: CASSLNRGNQPQHF. CDR3 nucleotide sequence: TGTGCCAGCAGTTTAAACAGGGGGAATCAGCCCCAGCATTTT.

This clone is medium-sized (0.01 to 0.1%) in the sample. The V and J genes are TRBV6-6 and TRBJ2-7; a weak D match, TRBD1 (6 bases). Trimming took 2 bases from V and 2 from J, leaving 7 bases between them. Germline assignment: CDR1 MNHNY and CDR2 SVGAGI (reference sequence). The CDR3 contains 13 residues. The DNA for the CDR3 is TGTGCCAGCAGTTACCGGGACACCTACGAGCAGTACTTC. Amino acids: CASSYRDTYEQYF.

The chain combines TRBV7-9 with TRBJ2-6; 8 bases map to TRBD2. Losses at the gene ends were 8 bases for V and 2 bases for J; bases not matched to a gene: 11. The V gene's germline CDR1 is SEHNR and CDR2 FQNEAQ (reference sequence). There are 17 residues in the CDR3. The CDR3 nucleotides are TGTGCCAGCCCCCGGACCGGGAGGGCCCCTGGGGCCAACGTCCTGACTTTC. This encodes CASPRTGRAPGANVLTF.

The rearrangement links TRBV19 to TRBJ2-1; possibly TRBD2 for D (6 bases). The length of the CDR3 is 12 residues. CDR1 and CDR2 from the germline V gene are LNHDA and SQIVND (reference sequence). The V end was cut by 6 bases, the J end by 6 bases, with 9 bases between. The DNA for the CDR3 is TGTGCCAGTAGGTCCGGGGGCAATGAGCAGTTCTTC. Its translation: CASRSGGNEQFF. Drawing the rest from reference TRBV19 and TRBJ2-1, the complete variable domain is DGGITQSPKYLFRKEGQNVTLSCEQNLNHDAMYWYRQDPGQGLRLIYYSQIVNDFQKGDIAEGYSVSREKKESFPLTVTSAQKNPTAFYLCASRSGGNEQFFGPGTRLTVL.

V gene TRBV29-1 combines with J gene TRBJ2-7; 11 bases match TRBD2. The CDR3 runs 14 residues. Germline-derived CDR1 and CDR2 are SQVTM and ANQGSEA. Unmatched junction bases numbered 4, after V lost 3 bases and J lost 3 bases. CDR3 coding DNA: TGCAGCGTTGACCACGGGACTAGCGGCTACGAGCAGTACTTC. It encodes CSVDHGTSGYEQYF.

This clone was counted a few times. The gene calls are TRBV28 and TRBJ2-7, with a weak D call TRBD1 (5 bases). Germline loops: CDR1 MDHEN, CDR2 SYDVKM. The CDR3 extends over 17 amino acids. V lost 3 bases, J lost 1 base, and 19 bases lay in between. CDR3 sequence (DNA): TGTGCCAGCAGTTTTGGTCCCGGACACTCAAATTCCTACGAGCAGTACTTC. Translation gives CASSFGPGHSNSYEQYF.

This chain links TRBV9 with TRBJ2-2; 8 bases map to TRBD2. The CDR3 consists of 14 residues. V shed 4 bases, J shed 2 bases, and the junction held 1 base outside the gene matches. The V gene's germline CDR1 is SGDLS and CDR2 YYNGEE. CDR3: CASSLAGNTGELFF. CDR3 coding DNA: TGTGCCAGCAGCCTAGCGGGTAACACCGGGGAGCTGTTTTTT.

The chain uses TRBV27 and TRBJ1-6, with 9 bases matching TRBD1. The CDR3 spans 15 residues. V gave up 5 bases and J gave up 15 bases; unmatched junction bases: 14. Looked up from germline, CDR1 is MNHEY and CDR2 is SMNVEV (reference sequence). Here the CDR3 reads CASSPTGVGTGNLHF. As DNA, the CDR3 is TGTGCCAGCAGTCCTACGGGGGTTGGGACAGGGAACCTCCACTTT.

CDR3 DNA: TGTGCCATCAGTGAGTCGTACGGGAAGAGCTCCTACGAGCAGTACTTC. It yields the protein CAISESYGKSSYEQYF. The chain uses TRBV10-3 and TRBJ2-7; maybe TRBD2 (5 bases). The CDR3 has 16 residues. Germline V gives CDR1 ENHRY, CDR2 SYGVKD. V lost 0 bases and J lost 0, with 12 bases in between.

This clone was observed once. This sequence joins TRBV4-1 and TRBJ1-2; 7 bases align to TRBD1. There are 12 residues in the CDR3. The germline gives CDR1 MGHRA, CDR2 YSYEKL. Unmatched junction bases numbered 1, after V lost 5 bases and J lost 4 bases. The DNA for the CDR3 is TGCGCCAGCAGCACAGGGGCCTATGGCTACACCTTC. Its protein is CASSTGAYGYTF.